Shown below are 12 T cell receptor beta chains from a single sample sequenced in a study of T-cell memory formation after mild COVID-19 (dated by TCRdb to about 2021). Library construction relied on 5' RACE. TCRdb records Illumina NovaSeq 6000 as the sequencer. TCRdb reprocessed the public reads (quality trimming at Q25 with fastp, clone calling with MiXCR) and kept in-frame beta chains. All rows with the same CDR3 protein become a single entry with the most common DNA and genes. The sample table holds 180,000 or so distinct CDR3 sequences, of which around a tenth were seen once. The ten largest make up around 3.8% of the sample. The source material was PBMCs or a T cell subset sorted from them (not recorded which). The receptors here all came from a man younger than 35 who had mild COVID-19 (a few samples of this study predate the infection). The sample titles of this study are shuffled in the database, so cell type and time point are left out; the donor was told from shared clones.

This clonotype was counted many times. V is TRBV4-2 and J is TRBJ1-2; no reliable D call. Per germline, CDR1 LGHNA and CDR2 YNFKEQ. This CDR3 has 16 amino acids. Trimming cost V 3 bases and J 2 bases, with 16 bases left between them. Written as DNA, the CDR3 is TGTGCCAGCAGCCACGACGTCAGAATTACGAACTATGGCTACACCTTC. Encoded protein: CASSHDVRITNYGYTF.

The rearrangement links TRBV7-2 to TRBJ2-1; D is possibly TRBD2 (5 bases). Germline CDR1 is SGHTA and CDR2 is FQGNSA. The V gene lost 2 bases and the J gene lost 4 bases, with 9 bases spanning the gap. CDR3 length equals 14 residues. Written as DNA, the CDR3 is TGTGCCAGCAGCTTATCTCCGGGGTACAATGAGCAGTTCTTC. It translates to CASSLSPGYNEQFF.

V and J are TRBV7-6 and TRBJ2-3, with 8 bases fitting TRBD2. CDR1 and CDR2 (germline): SGHVS, FNYEAQ. This CDR3 region has 16 residues. With 2 bases clipped from V and 4 bases from J, the junction kept 8 bases outside the gene matches. The CDR3 protein is CASSLRSSGVADTQYF. CDR3 nucleotide sequence: TGTGCCAGCAGCTTAAGGAGTAGCGGGGTCGCAGATACGCAGTATTTT.

V usage is TRBV2 and J usage is TRBJ2-1; a possible D gene is TRBD2 (6 bases). Germline CDR1 reads SNHLY; CDR2 reads FYNNEI. Deletions cut 3 bases from V and 4 bases from J, with 7 bases between. The CDR3 runs to 13 residues. The chain's CDR3 is CASSEGGYNEQFF. The CDR3 nucleotides are TGTGCCAGCAGTGAGGGGGGTTACAATGAGCAGTTCTTC.

V usage is TRBV11-2 and J usage is TRBJ2-5; 11 nucleotides align to TRBD2. The CDR3 runs to 16 residues. Germline V gene lookup returns CDR1 SGHAT and CDR2 FQNNGV. With 2 bases clipped from V and 5 bases from J, the junction kept 7 bases outside the gene matches. The CDR3 DNA reads as TGTGCCAGCAGCTTAAATTGGCTAGCGGGGGGCGAGACCCAGTACTTC. Translating it yields CASSLNWLAGGETQYF.

This clonotype was seen a handful of times. This chain links TRBV25-1 with TRBJ1-4; D unresolved. V gave up 3 bases and J gave up 5 bases, with 10 bases separating them. CDR1 MGHDK and CDR2 SYGVNS come from the germline V gene. The length of the CDR3 is 14 residues. CDR3 residues: CASSERGGNEKLFF. CDR3 nucleotides: TGTGCCAGCAGTGAGCGGGGAGGGAATGAAAAACTGTTTTTT.

This clonotype was seen more than once but under ten times. The chain is built from TRBV12-3 or TRBV12-4 and TRBJ1-4; tentatively, D is TRBD1 (5 bases). This CDR3 is built from 13 residues. Trimming took off 5 bases at V and 8 bases at J, with 12 bases between the two ends. The CDR3 protein is CASSLGTGEKLFF. CDR3 in DNA: TGTGCCAGCAGTCTGGGGACGGGCGAAAAACTGTTTTTT.

This clonotype was seen once. The chain combines TRBV27 with TRBJ2-5; 14 bases are a match to TRBD2. The CDR3 has 16 residues. J lost 2 bases, V lost 6 bases, and 5 bases had no gene match. Germline assignment: CDR1 MNHEY and CDR2 SMNVEV (reference sequence). This CDR3 is CASSRLAGGHQETQYF. As DNA, the CDR3 is TGTGCCAGCAGCCGACTAGCGGGGGGGCATCAAGAGACCCAGTACTTC.

There are many counts of this clonotype. The chain links TRBV4-3 to TRBJ2-3; 11 bases align to TRBD1. V trimming: 0 bases; J trimming: 3 bases; junction bases outside the gene matches: 5. This CDR3 has 17 amino acids. Germline-derived CDR1 and CDR2 are LGHNA and YSLEER. CDR3 loop: CASSQEGQGVTTDTQYF. CDR3 DNA: TGCGCCAGCAGCCAAGAGGGACAGGGGGTGACGACAGATACGCAGTATTTT.

This clonotype is a singleton in its sample. The V and J genes are TRBV5-1 and TRBJ1-1; D possibly corresponds to TRBD1 (5 bases). CDR1 is SGHRS and CDR2 is YFSETQ in the germline V gene. Trimming removed 1 base at V and 4 bases at J, with 17 bases between. The CDR3 is made up of 16 amino acids. CDR3 residues: CASSLQPTGGGTEAFF. CDR3 nucleotides: TGCGCCAGCAGCTTGCAACCCACCGGCGGGGGCACTGAAGCTTTCTTT.

This rearrangement joins TRBV7-2 to TRBJ2-7, with D perhaps TRBD1 (6 bases). The CDR3 is 13 residues long. Germline V gene sequence: CDR1 SGHTA, CDR2 FQGNSA. The V and J ends lost 7 bases and 0 bases respectively, with 10 bases between them. CDR3 amino acids: CASTQGTSYEQYF. In DNA, the CDR3 is TGTGCCAGCACCCAGGGGACCTCCTACGAGCAGTACTTC.

Many counts were recorded for this clonotype. The chain has TRBV4-2 and TRBJ2-1, with 13 bases that match TRBD2. The V gene end was trimmed by 0 bases and the J gene end by 8 bases; junction bases not matched to a gene: 13. The length of the CDR3 is 19 residues. Germline CDR1 reads LGHNA; CDR2 reads YNFKEQ. The CDR3 nucleotides read TGTGCCAGCAGCCAAGACCCGCACAGGACTAGCGGGGGTTGGGATGAGCAGTTCTTC. This codes for CASSQDPHRTSGGWDEQFF.